The rows below give T cell receptor beta chains drawn from one sample of a study of T cell changes during pregnancy in multiple sclerosis. The assay was immunoSEQ multiplex PCR, and TCRdb's table has in-frame clones only and misses some. Altogether about 30,000 clones are present, 90% being singletons, with the ten largest covering about 0.58%. The source was CD4+ T cells from peripheral blood mononuclear cells, collected in the third trimester of pregnancy. The origin of the receptors is a female donor in good health, enrolled as a control in a pregnancy study. Each CDR3 is given with its conserved first and last residue. The D gene is left open where the match is weak.

cdr3_aa,v_call,d_call
CASSYGTGSGNTIYF,TRBV6-5,TRBD1
CASSQGQGANYGYTF,TRBV4-1,.
CASSPRGQGPTEAFF,TRBV7-2,TRBD1
CASRTIGTGSYEQYF,TRBV11-2,.
CASSERQVQETQYF,TRBV6-5,.
CASSLIRYEQYF,TRBV5-8,.
CASSPGQGRIDYGYTF,TRBV18,TRBD1
CASTRDSNTEAFF,TRBV7-8,TRBD1
CASSQPEGGWDGYTF,TRBV4-1,.
CASSSDRFYDYTF,TRBV5-6,.
CSVDGGTGSSYEQYF,TRBV29-1,TRBD1
CASSLRADLGEQFF,TRBV5-8,.
CASSPSVSLQQFF,TRBV7-9,.
CAWSVSPGTSTDTQYF,TRBV30,.
CASSYGLAGDSYNEQFF,TRBV9,TRBD2
CASRHDRGDYGYTF,TRBV6-5,TRBD1
CASNPPVQNTEAFF,TRBV2,.
CASSQAPMTGDTEAFF,TRBV4-3,TRBD1
CASTPGLERLAGELFF,TRBV19,.
CASSERASGSTDTQYF,TRBV7-2,TRBD2
CASSLLLAGVPFF,TRBV7-8,TRBD2
CASTQRESNNEQFF,TRBV6-5,TRBD2
CASSPSPRATQYF,TRBV19,.
CASSLPGMDTQYF,TRBV7-2,.
CASSYSRVYNEQFF,TRBV6-6,.
CASSRGQIYGYTF,TRBV6-5,TRBD1
CASSIGLAGRDTQYF,TRBV19,TRBD2
CASSVSSGGFQETQYF,TRBV9,TRBD2
CASSQPPQAGGDPYEQYF,TRBV4-1,TRBD2
CASSLRAGGYNEQFF,TRBV7-2,TRBD2
CASSLGQGLDQPQHF,TRBV5-1,TRBD1
CASSPGGSADTQYF,TRBV11-2,TRBD1
CASSLGQGAFYEQYF,TRBV5-4,TRBD1
CASLGSGRAHYYEQYF,TRBV2,TRBD2
CASSLVGQGPDNEQFF,TRBV5-4,.
CASSPGLQETQYF,TRBV5-1,.
CASSQIRQYSTDTQYF,TRBV7-9,.
CASSWGGSSNYGYTF,TRBV19,.
CASSVVGGGETQYF,TRBV9,.
CASSSGQRLNIQYF,TRBV27,TRBD1
CASSLMTGSGTEAFF,TRBV5-4,TRBD1
CASSQGLAGGAYNEQFF,TRBV4-3,TRBD2
CASSPGTGNTGELFF,TRBV18,TRBD1
CASSPTEAYGYTF,TRBV6-6,.
CAWGRTGGRQPQHF,TRBV30,TRBD1
CATSREVSSYEQYF,TRBV15,TRBD2
CASRTGLAPGEQYF,TRBV5-6,TRBD2
CASSRTGVSTDTQYF,TRBV19,TRBD1
CASSKGLRETQYF,TRBV21-1,.
CASSGTTTGGVWGTQYF,TRBV6-1,.
CASSSLAGVSTDTQYF,TRBV5-1,TRBD2
CASSLLAGGTGELFF,TRBV5-6,TRBD2
CASSLRSLAGGNNEQFF,TRBV4-1,TRBD2
CASSSSGVYEQYF,TRBV6-6,.
CAWSRTGDSYEQYF,TRBV30,TRBD1